Shown below are 6 T cell receptor beta chains from a single sample sequenced in a study of T cell repertoires in cytomegalovirus infection. TCRdb passed the reads through MiXCR, listing each CDR3 protein once. This sample yields fewer than 550,000 distinct CDR3 sequences, of which around 11% are seen a single time; roughly 10% belongs to the top ten. Sample: PBMCs. The source of these receptors is a human donor in good health (CMV status not recorded). Some clones in this sample may be carry-over from other donors' samples.

At least ten counts were recorded for this clonotype. V is TRBV29-1 and J is TRBJ1-4; possible D gene TRBD1, 6 bases. V lost 6 bases and J 7 bases, leaving 18 bases between the germline ends. Germline CDR1 is SQVTM and CDR2 is ANQGSEA. The CDR3 is 14 amino acids. CDR3 in amino acids: CSVSSRGTGEKLFF. The DNA for the CDR3 is TGCAGCGTCTCATCCAGGGGCACTGGTGAAAAACTGTTTTTT.

This clonotype appeared many times. The chain joins TRBV7-8 to TRBJ1-1; D remains unclear. This CDR3 has 13 residues. Trimming left V 5 bases short and J 8 bases short, with 15 bases between. Germline CDR1 reads SGHVS; CDR2 reads FQNEAQ. The CDR3 protein is CASSGQNRGEAFF. CDR3 nucleotide sequence: TGTGCCAGCAGCGGGCAGAACAGAGGGGAAGCTTTCTTT.

In its sample, this clonotype was seen a few times. A read error is possible here, since a much larger clone lies one base away. V and J are TRBV10-3 and TRBJ2-2; TRBD1 might be the D (6 bases). CDR3 length equals 14 residues. CDR1 and CDR2 from the germline V gene are ENHRY and SYGVKD. V was pared by 11 bases and J by 4 bases, with 17 bases between. CDR3: CAVRRDTRTGELFF. DNA for the CDR3: TGTGCCGTCCGTCGGGACACGCGCACCGGGGAGCTGTTTTTT.

This clonotype was detected ten times or more. The chain joins TRBV3-1 to TRBJ1-6; D is unresolved. V lost 0 bases, J lost 2 bases, and 14 bases lay in between. The germline gives CDR1 LGHDT, CDR2 YNNKEL (reference sequence). This CDR3 is 18 amino acids long. The CDR3 loop is CASSQEMLGSPYNSPLHF. CDR3 in DNA: TGTGCCAGCAGCCAAGAAATGTTAGGGTCGCCCTATAATTCACCCCTCCACTTT.

This clonotype was observed at least ten times. The chain recombines TRBV11-2 with TRBJ2-1, with TRBD2 matching over 7 bases. CDR1 and CDR2 from the germline V gene are SGHAT and FQNNGV. The CDR3 sequence is 16 residues long. With 0 bases clipped from V and 3 bases from J, the junction kept 5 bases outside the gene matches. The CDR3 nucleotides read TGTGCCAGCAGCTTAGAGCGCGGGAGAGTCTACAATGAGCAGTTCTTC. This codes for CASSLERGRVYNEQFF.

The table lists this clonotype with many counts. CDR3 bases: TGTGCCAGCAGCTTAACAGGGACTAGCGGGGTGAATGAGCAGTTCTTC. Encoded protein: CASSLTGTSGVNEQFF. The V and J genes are TRBV7-3 and TRBJ2-1, with 13 bases fitting TRBD2. Trimming at V came to 0 bases and at J to 7 bases, leaving 3 bases not matched to a gene. This CDR3 spans 16 amino acids. Per the germline V gene, CDR1 is SGHTA and CDR2 is FQGTGA.